This T cell receptor beta chain is drawn from a study of identical twins (dated by TCRdb to between 2015 and 2016). General notes on the study: To test whether fetal clonotypes persist, this study deep-sequenced TCR alpha and beta repertoires from monozygotic twins, from unrelated adults of various ages, and from cord blood. Replicate twin experiments were performed at different times using different library preparation protocols to rule out contamination. The paper as a whole reports these results and caveats: Zero-insertion analyses could be partly confounded by invariant T cells such as MAIT and iNKT, although diverse VJ usage argued against such confounding for most clonotypes. Conclusions relied on cross-sectional statistical analysis, since the same donors could not be followed over many years. A weaker excess of twin sharing was found in beta out-of-frame sequences because the signal-to-noise ratio was lowered by fewer shared sequences. Abundant cord blood beta clonotypes carried fewer insertions; young adult naive repertoires showed a weaker similar trend, while memory repertoires showed none. Compared with coincidental sharing between unrelated individuals, out-of-frame TCR alpha sequences shared between twins had an excess of sequences with low generation probability. In monozygotic twins, recombination models systematically underestimated out-of-frame TCR alpha sharing, but the models matched the sharing seen between unrelated individuals.

In the germline V gene, CDR1 corresponds to MNHEY and CDR2 to SVGAGI. Between the V and J ends, shortened by 2 bases and 5 bases respectively, the junction contains 9 bases. The CDR3 contains 13 residues, cysteine and phenylalanine counted. Only the CDR3 DNA stays, 39 bases, in frame from base 1. Every donor was a healthy Caucasian. Three pairs of female monozygotic twins, all aged roughly 18 to 29 years, made up the twin cohort. Using Miltenyi CD45RO+ enrichment and human naive T-cell isolation kits, memory (CD45RO+) and naive T cells were isolated from PBMC. Libraries were prepared through 5' RACE. The reads were generated on an Illumina HiSeq 2000. Template switching introduced a universal primer binding site; the final cDNA contained a unique molecular identifier, enabling accurate counting of TCR cDNA molecules. Specific primers in the conserved constant-segment region were used to synthesize first-strand cDNA for the TCR alpha and beta chains. To control for contamination, each cDNA library was double barcoded with a SMART-Mk sample barcode plus Illumina barcodes. TruSeq adapter sequences and Illumina sample barcodes were added in two successive PCR steps. Sequencing of the TCR alpha and beta cDNA libraries was done on the Illumina HiSeq platform using custom primers. Processing in the source paper ran as follows. Raw reads were processed with MiGEC to extract unique molecular identifiers, and MiXCR was used to determine CDR3 positions. Recombination models were inferred per individual with the repgenHMM and IGoR tools using an EM algorithm. The tcR package in R was used for shared clonotype analysis, with sharing normalized by the product of cloneset sizes. Out-of-frame nonproductive sequences were analyzed to study raw recombination free of thymic and clonal selection effects. Through fastp at Q25 and MiXCR, TCRdb rebuilt clones from the public reads, retaining in-frame beta chains. When rows share a CDR3 protein, they turn into one entry using the most common DNA and genes. Here the V and J calls rest on TCRdb's processing, not on the authors' analysis. The table for this sample lists fewer than 250,000 distinct CDR3 sequences; more than 6.5% of them were counted only once. Of the sample, around 2.1% falls within the top ten clones.

This clonotype was observed many times. The antigen this receptor binds is unknown. Within one base of it there is no much larger clone, and no base qualities were kept. Separately, the same data were catalogued under a study of yellow fever vaccine responses in identical twins. The second paper further reports: According to the authors, the vaccine-induced T cell response in identical twins seemed to be partly convergent and partly specific to each individual. Focusing on identical twins, the study followed the T cell clones that responded to the vaccine, and did so with precision.

In this chain, TRBV6-5 is recombined with TRBJ2-5; D gene: possibly TRBD2, on 6 matching bases. The sample consisted of memory (CD45RO+) T cells sorted from blood. The cell subset or site label, read with the paper, signifies: CD45RO+ enriched T cells. The sequence was collected from a woman aged 18-30 years in good health. At the DNA level, the sequence is TGTGCCAGCAGTTACGGACTAATGGAGACCCAGTACTTC. Translation gives CASSYGLMETQYF.